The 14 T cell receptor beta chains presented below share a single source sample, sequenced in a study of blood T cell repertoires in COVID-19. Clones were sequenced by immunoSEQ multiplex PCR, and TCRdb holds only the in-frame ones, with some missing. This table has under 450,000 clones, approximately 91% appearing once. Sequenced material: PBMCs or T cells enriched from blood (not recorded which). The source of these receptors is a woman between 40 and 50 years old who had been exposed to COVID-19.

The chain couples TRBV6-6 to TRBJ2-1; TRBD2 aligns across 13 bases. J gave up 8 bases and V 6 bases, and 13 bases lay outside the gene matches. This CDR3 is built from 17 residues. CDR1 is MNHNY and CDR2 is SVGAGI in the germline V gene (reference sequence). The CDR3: CASSRGTTSGGAYEQFF. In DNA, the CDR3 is TGTGCCAGCAGCCGAGGCACCACTAGCGGGGGGGCCTATGAGCAGTTCTTC.

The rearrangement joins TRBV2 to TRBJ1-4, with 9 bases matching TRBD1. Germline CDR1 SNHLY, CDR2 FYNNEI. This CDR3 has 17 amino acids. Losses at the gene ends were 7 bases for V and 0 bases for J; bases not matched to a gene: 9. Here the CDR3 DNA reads TGTGCCAGCATACTCCGGGACAGGGTCGCAACTAATGAAAAACTGTTTTTT. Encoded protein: CASILRDRVATNEKLFF.

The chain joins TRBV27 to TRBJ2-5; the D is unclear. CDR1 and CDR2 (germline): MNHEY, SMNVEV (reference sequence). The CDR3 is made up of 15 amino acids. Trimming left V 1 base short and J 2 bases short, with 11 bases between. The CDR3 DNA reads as TGTGCCAGCAGTTTATTCCCAGGTTCGCAAGAGACCCAGTACTTC. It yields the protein CASSLFPGSQETQYF.

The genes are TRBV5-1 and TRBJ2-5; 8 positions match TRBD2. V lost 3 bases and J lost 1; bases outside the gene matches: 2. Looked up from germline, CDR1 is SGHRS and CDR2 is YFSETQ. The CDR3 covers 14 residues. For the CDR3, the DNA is TGCGCCAGCAGCTCGCGGGGGGCCCAAGAGACCCAGTACTTC. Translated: CASSSRGAQETQYF.

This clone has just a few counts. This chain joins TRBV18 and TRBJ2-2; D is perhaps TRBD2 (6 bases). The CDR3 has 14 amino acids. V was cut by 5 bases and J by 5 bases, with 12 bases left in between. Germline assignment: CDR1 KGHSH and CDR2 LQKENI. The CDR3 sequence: CASSRDWMTGELFF. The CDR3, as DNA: TGTGCCAGCTCAAGGGACTGGATGACCGGGGAGCTGTTTTTT. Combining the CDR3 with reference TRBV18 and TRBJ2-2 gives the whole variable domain NAGVMQNPRHLVRRRGQEARLRCSPMKGHSHVYWYRQLPEEGLKFMVYLQKENIIDESGMPKERFSAEFPKEGPSILRIQQVVRGDSAAYFCASSRDWMTGELFFGEGSRLTVL.

CDR3 nucleotides: TGTGCCAGCAGTTTACTCCCCGCCTGGTTGTCGGGCGAGCAGTACTTC. Translation gives CASSLLPAWLSGEQYF. This chain connects TRBV27 to TRBJ2-7; no clear D. CDR1 is MNHEY and CDR2 is SMNVEV in the germline V gene (reference sequence). V dropped 2 bases and J dropped 6 bases, with 20 bases sitting between them. This CDR3 is 16 amino acids long.

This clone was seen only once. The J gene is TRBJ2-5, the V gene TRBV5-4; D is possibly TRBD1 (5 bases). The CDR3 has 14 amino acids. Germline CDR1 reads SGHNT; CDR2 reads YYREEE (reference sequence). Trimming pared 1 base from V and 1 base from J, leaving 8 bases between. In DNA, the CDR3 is TGTGCCAGCAGCTTGACAGGCCCCCAAGAGACCCAGTACTTC. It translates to CASSLTGPQETQYF.

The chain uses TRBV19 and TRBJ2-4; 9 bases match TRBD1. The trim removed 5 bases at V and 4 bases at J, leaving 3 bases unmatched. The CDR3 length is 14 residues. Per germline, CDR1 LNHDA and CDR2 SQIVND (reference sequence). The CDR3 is CASSLGQGKNIQYF. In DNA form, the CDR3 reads TGTGCCAGTAGTCTAGGACAGGGGAAAAACATTCAGTACTTC.

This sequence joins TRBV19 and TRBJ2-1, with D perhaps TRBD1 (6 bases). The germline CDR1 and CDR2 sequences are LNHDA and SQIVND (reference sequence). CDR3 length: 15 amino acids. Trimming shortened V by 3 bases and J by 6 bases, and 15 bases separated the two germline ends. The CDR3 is CASSITRGSLNEQFF. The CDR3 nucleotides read TGTGCCAGTAGTATCACTAGGGGGTCGCTCAATGAGCAGTTCTTC. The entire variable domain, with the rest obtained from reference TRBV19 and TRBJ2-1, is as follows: DGGITQSPKYLFRKEGQNVTLSCEQNLNHDAMYWYRQDPGQGLRLIYYSQIVNDFQKGDIAEGYSVSREKKESFPLTVTSAQKNPTAFYLCASSITRGSLNEQFFGPGTRLTVL.

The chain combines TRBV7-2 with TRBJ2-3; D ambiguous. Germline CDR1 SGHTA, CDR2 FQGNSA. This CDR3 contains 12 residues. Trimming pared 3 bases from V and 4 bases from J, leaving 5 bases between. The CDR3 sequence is CASSLSADTQYF. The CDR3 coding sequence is TGTGCCAGCAGCTTGTCCGCAGATACGCAGTATTTT. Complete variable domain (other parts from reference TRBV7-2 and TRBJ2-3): GAGVSQSPSNKVTEKGKDVELRCDPISGHTALYWYRQSLGQGLEFLIYFQGNSAPDKSGLPSDRFSAERTGGSVSTLTIQRTQQEDSAVYLCASSLSADTQYFGPGTRLTVL.

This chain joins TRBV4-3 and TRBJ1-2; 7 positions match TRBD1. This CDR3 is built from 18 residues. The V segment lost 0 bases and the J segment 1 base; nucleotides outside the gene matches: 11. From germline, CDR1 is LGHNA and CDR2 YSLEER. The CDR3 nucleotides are TGCGCCAGCAGCCAAGATCAGGCAGGGGGTAGAAGTAACTATGGCTACACCTTC. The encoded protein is CASSQDQAGGRSNYGYTF.

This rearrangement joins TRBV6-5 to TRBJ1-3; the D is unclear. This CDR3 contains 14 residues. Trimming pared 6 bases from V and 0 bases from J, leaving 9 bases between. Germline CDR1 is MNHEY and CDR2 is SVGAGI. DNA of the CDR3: TGTGCCAGCAGGAGAGACACCTCTGGAAACACCATATATTTT. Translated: CASRRDTSGNTIYF.

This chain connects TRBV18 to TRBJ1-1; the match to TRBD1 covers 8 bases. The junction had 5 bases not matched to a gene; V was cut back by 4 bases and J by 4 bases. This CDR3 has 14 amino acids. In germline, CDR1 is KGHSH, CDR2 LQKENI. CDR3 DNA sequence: TGTGCCAGCTCACGGTCAGGGGGCGGCACTGAAGCTTTCTTT. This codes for CASSRSGGGTEAFF.

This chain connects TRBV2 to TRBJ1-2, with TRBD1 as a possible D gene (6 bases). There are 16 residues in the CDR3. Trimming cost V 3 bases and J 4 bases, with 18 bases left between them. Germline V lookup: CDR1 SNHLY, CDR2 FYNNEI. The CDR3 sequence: CASSDSSTGSLYGYTF. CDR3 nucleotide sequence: TGTGCCAGCAGTGACTCGTCGACAGGTTCTCTCTATGGCTACACCTTC.